This T cell receptor beta chain originates from a study of control samples from healthy donors and cancer patients. V dropped 5 bases and J dropped 10; count of bases not matched to a gene: 13. Germline CDR1 is SGHTA and CDR2 is FQGTGA. The CDR3 runs to 16 residues. The assay was immunoSEQ multiplex PCR, and TCRdb's table has in-frame clones only and misses some. The repertoire consists of 100,000 to 150,000 clones, with about 87% occurring once and the leading ten covering about 2.7%. This clone showed up just once. The source material was blood. This TCR came from a man in his 60s in good health. The chain uses TRBV7-3 and TRBJ2-1; TRBD1 agrees at 11 bases. The CDR3 is CASSPTDRGLLGEQFF. DNA for the CDR3: TGTGCCAGCAGCCCAACGGACAGGGGGCTTTTAGGGGAGCAGTTCTTC.